A single sample gave rise to the 29 T cell receptor beta chains below, sequenced in a study of T cells after yellow fever vaccination. TCRdb ran MiXCR on the 5' RACE reads and lists one entry per CDR3 protein. Among some 400,000 distinct CDR3 sequences listed, 6.2% were seen once. Specimen: PBMCs, collected 5 days after the yellow fever booster vaccination. All receptors derive from a man younger than 45 who received the YFV17D yellow fever vaccine.

This clonotype has more than one count but fewer than ten. This chain connects TRBV5-4 to TRBJ2-2; the D gene is possibly TRBD1 (6 bases). V lost 0 bases and J 0 bases, leaving 9 bases between the germline ends. This CDR3 region has 16 residues. CDR1 and CDR2 from the germline V gene are SGHNT and YYREEE (reference sequence). CDR3 amino acids: CASSLGRTANTGELFF. The CDR3 DNA reads as TGTGCCAGCAGCTTGGGTCGGACAGCGAACACCGGGGAGCTGTTTTTT. Variable domain in full (rest from reference TRBV5-4 and TRBJ2-2): ETGVTQSPTHLIKTRGQQVTLRCSSQSGHNTVSWYQQALGQGPQFIFQYYREEENGRGNFPPRFSGLQFPNYSSELNVNALELDDSALYLCASSLGRTANTGELFFGEGSRLTVL.

This clonotype turned up a few times. V and J are TRBV30 and TRBJ2-7, with 7 bases fitting TRBD1. The V gene end was trimmed by 0 bases and the J gene end by 0 bases; junction bases not matched to a gene: 2. Per germline, CDR1 GTSNPN and CDR2 SVGIG (reference sequence). The CDR3 loop spans 14 amino acids. CDR3 nucleotides: TGTGCCTGGAGTGTGGGGACAGCCTCCTACGAGCAGTACTTC. Amino acids: CAWSVGTASYEQYF.

This clonotype was observed many times. The rearrangement links TRBV27 to TRBJ2-2, with no clear D. Between the trimmed V and J ends, which lost 3 bases and 5 bases, there was a span of 7 bases. Germline lookup yields CDR1 MNHEY and CDR2 SMNVEV (reference sequence). The CDR3 sequence is 13 residues long. The CDR3 sequence is CASSFSSTGELFF. For the CDR3, the DNA is TGTGCCAGCAGTTTTTCGTCTACCGGGGAGCTGTTTTTT.

This clonotype was counted only a few times. This chain connects TRBV5-6 to TRBJ2-5, with 11 positions matching TRBD2. Trimming at V came to 6 bases and at J to 4 bases, leaving 5 bases not matched to a gene. The CDR3 covers 14 residues. Germline lookup yields CDR1 SGHDT and CDR2 YYEEEE. As DNA, the CDR3 is TGTGCCAGCAACCCCGGACTAGCGGGAGAGACCCAGTACTTC. This encodes CASNPGLAGETQYF.

The J gene is TRBJ1-2, the V gene TRBV20-1; a possible D gene is TRBD1 (5 bases). The length of the CDR3 is 15 residues. Per the germline V gene, CDR1 is DFQATT and CDR2 is SNEGSKA (reference sequence). V was pared by 1 base and J by 1 base, with 13 bases between. The CDR3 bases are TGCAGTGCTAGAGTTTTTGGGGCGGGTAACTATGGCTACACCTTC. Translation gives CSARVFGAGNYGYTF.

The table lists this clonotype with a few counts. The V and J genes are TRBV9 and TRBJ2-2, with D unclear. Trimming left V 3 bases short and J 1 base short, with 4 bases between. The CDR3 length is 13 residues. Germline CDR1 and CDR2: SGDLS and YYNGEE. CDR3 DNA: TGTGCCAGCAGCGGACAGAACACCGGGGAGCTGTTTTTT. Translated: CASSGQNTGELFF. Looking up the rest from reference TRBV9 and TRBJ2-2 gives the full variable domain: DSGVTQTPKHLITATGQRVTLRCSPRSGDLSVYWYQQSLDQGLQFLIQYYNGEERAKGNILERFSAQQFPDLHSELNLSSLELGDSALYFCASSGQNTGELFFGEGSRLTVL.

This clonotype showed up many times. CDR3 nucleotide sequence: TGTGCCAGCAGTTCCGACCAAGAGACCCAGTACTTC. It specifies CASSSDQETQYF. The chain joins TRBV6-5 to TRBJ2-5, with D hard to call. The V gene's germline CDR1 is MNHEY and CDR2 SVGAGI. The CDR3 is 12 amino acids. V was pared by 4 bases and J by 0 bases, with 3 bases between.

The sample holds a few counts of this clonotype. The V gene is TRBV6-1, the J gene TRBJ2-3, with unresolved D. There are 14 residues in the CDR3. In germline, CDR1 is MNHNS, CDR2 SASEGT. Between the trimmed V and J ends, which lost 5 bases and 0 bases, there was a span of 9 bases. CDR3 protein: CASSLRASTDTQYF. The CDR3 region has the DNA TGTGCCAGCAGTCTCCGCGCCAGCACAGATACGCAGTATTTT.

This clonotype occurred a few times. The chain links TRBV5-1 to TRBJ2-1; 7 positions match TRBD2. J was trimmed by 10 bases and V by 2 bases; bases with no gene match: 3. The germline V gene encodes CDR1 SGHRS and CDR2 YFSETQ. The CDR3 loop spans 12 amino acids. CDR3 amino acids: CASSFAGREQFF. The CDR3 DNA follows: TGCGCCAGCAGCTTCGCCGGGAGGGAGCAGTTCTTC.

This clonotype was seen a handful of times. V usage is TRBV27 and J usage is TRBJ2-5; D might be TRBD1 (5 bases). Germline values: CDR1 MNHEY, CDR2 SMNVEV (reference sequence). The CDR3 runs to 13 residues. V dropped 2 bases and J dropped 13 bases, with 17 bases sitting between them. CDR3 nucleotides: TGTGCCAGCAGTTTAGAGGCAGGGCTCGTACCGTACTTC. Amino acids: CASSLEAGLVPYF.

In its sample, this clonotype was seen many times. The rearrangement links TRBV6-2 or TRBV6-3 to TRBJ2-3; the match to TRBD2 covers 7 bases. Trimming at V came to 7 bases and at J to 4 bases, leaving 14 bases not matched to a gene. Germline V gene lookup returns CDR1 MNHEY and CDR2 SVGEGT. The CDR3 length is 16 residues. The CDR3 is CASTGRGGSRADTQYF. For the CDR3, the DNA is TGTGCCAGCACGGGTCGAGGCGGGAGCAGAGCAGATACGCAGTATTTT.

This clonotype turned up a few times. V usage is TRBV20-1 and J usage is TRBJ2-5; D gene ambiguous. The germline V and J ends were trimmed by 2 bases and 5 bases, with 6 bases remaining between them. Germline lookup yields CDR1 DFQATT and CDR2 SNEGSKA (reference sequence). This CDR3 comprises 11 residues. The CDR3 region is CSARPAETQYF. CDR3 in DNA: TGCAGTGCTAGACCCGCGGAGACCCAGTACTTC.

Only a few counts were recorded for this clonotype. The chain has TRBV25-1 and TRBJ2-7, with D tentatively TRBD1 or TRBD2 (5 bases each). Germline CDR1 reads MGHDK; CDR2 reads SYGVNS. V shed 4 bases and J shed 0 bases, with 13 bases lying between them. CDR3 length: 15 amino acids. Written as DNA, the CDR3 is TGTGCCAGCAGTGGAGGGGCTGGGAGCTCCTACGAGCAGTACTTC. This codes for CASSGGAGSSYEQYF.

This clonotype was seen at least ten times. The chain has TRBV11-2 and TRBJ2-3; TRBD1 or TRBD2 may be the D gene (5 bases each). This CDR3 comprises 14 residues. The V and J ends lost 4 bases and 3 bases respectively, with 11 bases between them. Germline V gene sequence: CDR1 SGHAT, CDR2 FQNNGV. The DNA for the CDR3 is TGTGCCAGCAGCTCAGGGAGCAGTACAGATACGCAGTATTTT. As protein: CASSSGSSTDTQYF. The whole variable domain, remainder taken from reference TRBV11-2 and TRBJ2-3, is EAGVAQSPRYKIIEKRQSVAFWCNPISGHATLYWYQQILGQGPKLLIQFQNNGVVDDSQLPKDRFSAERLKGVDSTLKIQPAKLEDSAVYLCASSSGSSTDTQYFGPGTRLTVL.

In regard to this clonotype: Without the conserved terminal phenylalanine or tryptophan, this CDR3 likely stems from a read error. This rearrangement joins TRBV5-1 to TRBJ2-1, with 7 positions matching TRBD2. The CDR3 is made up of 15 amino acids. The germline CDR1 and CDR2 sequences are SGHRS and YFSETQ. V lost 0 bases and J lost 4; bases outside the gene matches: 4. Here the CDR3 reads CASSLGAGAYNEQFL. CDR3 coding DNA: TGCGCCAGCAGCTTGGGGGCGGGAGCTTACAATGAGCAGTTCCTC.

There are many counts of this clonotype. The rearrangement links TRBV5-1 to TRBJ2-7; 9 bases fit TRBD2. The germline gives CDR1 SGHRS, CDR2 YFSETQ. The CDR3 is 18 amino acids. V shed 4 bases and J 6 bases; nucleotides not matched to a gene: 20. The DNA of the CDR3 is TGCGCCAGCAGCCAAGGCAGCCTATTAGCGGGAGCTGTGGCCGAGCAGTACTTC. This codes for CASSQGSLLAGAVAEQYF.

The chain combines TRBV7-3 with TRBJ2-3; 9 bases are a match to TRBD1. This CDR3 has 15 amino acids. CDR1 and CDR2 from the germline V gene are SGHTA and FQGTGA. Trimming at V came to 5 bases and at J to 5 bases, leaving 8 bases not matched to a gene. The CDR3 region is CASSPTGGFRDTQYF. The CDR3 DNA follows: TGTGCCAGCAGCCCAACAGGGGGCTTTCGAGATACGCAGTATTTT.

V is TRBV5-4 and J is TRBJ2-1, with 7 nucleotides matching TRBD2. Germline trimming cut 0 bases from V and 7 bases from J; bases unmatched to any gene: 4. Germline values: CDR1 SGHNT, CDR2 YYREEE (reference sequence). The CDR3 runs to 14 residues. The CDR3 DNA is TGTGCCAGCAGCTTGGCGGATAGCGGGAATGAGCAGTTCTTC. Its translation: CASSLADSGNEQFF.

This clonotype was seen a few times. The chain recombines TRBV12-3 or TRBV12-4 with TRBJ2-7, with D tentatively TRBD1 or TRBD2 (6 bases each). The germline V and J ends were trimmed by 2 bases and 0 bases, with 11 bases remaining between them. The CDR3 extends over 15 amino acids. The CDR3 bases are TGTGCCAGCAGTTTAAACGGGGGCTTCTCCTACGAGCAGTACTTC. Translating it yields CASSLNGGFSYEQYF.

The chain has TRBV29-1 and TRBJ2-7; D is possibly TRBD2 (6 bases). CDR3 size: 13 residues. Trimming stripped 7 bases from V and 4 bases from J, with 17 bases between. Germline values: CDR1 SQVTM, CDR2 ANQGSEA. The CDR3 DNA reads TGCAGCGCCAGCCGGGGGACGGGATACGAGCAGTACTTC. It encodes CSASRGTGYEQYF.

CDR3 sequence: CATEPGGADKNIQYF. CDR3 nucleotides: TGTGCCACCGAACCGGGGGGCGCGGACAAAAACATTCAGTACTTC. V gene TRBV5-4 combines with J gene TRBJ2-4, with TRBD2 as a possible D gene (7 bases). Germline V gene data show CDR1 as SGHNT and CDR2 as YYREEE (reference sequence). V dropped 9 bases and J dropped 3 bases, with 19 bases sitting between them. This CDR3 is built from 15 residues.

This clonotype has a count of ten or more. The V and J genes are TRBV3-1 and TRBJ2-5; TRBD1 matches 10 bases. In germline, CDR1 is LGHDT, CDR2 YNNKEL (reference sequence). This CDR3 spans 15 amino acids. Germline trimming cut 11 bases from V and 6 bases from J; bases unmatched to any gene: 15. The CDR3 sequence is CASKQSGTGDKTQYF. CDR3 nucleotide sequence: TGTGCCTCCAAACAGTCCGGGACAGGGGACAAGACCCAGTACTTC.

There are many counts of this clonotype. V gene TRBV15 combines with J gene TRBJ2-3, with 9 bases that match TRBD2. This CDR3 has 19 amino acids. Trimming removed 0 bases from V and 3 bases from J; junction bases left unmatched: 13. Germline assignment: CDR1 LNHNV and CDR2 YYDKDF (reference sequence). The CDR3 DNA is TGTGCCACCAGCAGAGATGGAGGGCGACTAGCGGAAGTTACAGATACGCAGTATTTT. Its translation: CATSRDGGRLAEVTDTQYF.

This clonotype was recorded at least ten times. The rearrangement joins TRBV27 to TRBJ2-7; the D gene is possibly TRBD1 (5 bases). From germline, CDR1 is MNHEY and CDR2 SMNVEV (reference sequence). CDR3 length: 15 amino acids. Trimming removed 3 bases at V and 3 bases at J, with 15 bases between. The CDR3, as DNA: TGTGCCAGCAGTTTCCTCGACAGTCCCTACTACGAGCAGTACTTC. It specifies CASSFLDSPYYEQYF.

The rearrangement uses TRBV5-1 and TRBJ2-3; 8 positions match TRBD2. Losses at the gene ends were 8 bases for V and 2 bases for J; bases not matched to a gene: 7. The CDR3 runs to 14 residues. Per the germline V gene, CDR1 is SGHRS and CDR2 is YFSETQ. The CDR3 sequence is CASRAGEITDTQYF. The CDR3 DNA reads TGCGCCAGTCGAGCGGGAGAGATCACAGATACGCAGTATTTT. Complete variable domain (other parts from reference TRBV5-1 and TRBJ2-3): KAGVTQTPRYLIKTRGQQVTLSCSPISGHRSVSWYQQTPGQGLQFLFEYFSETQRNKGNFPGRFSGRQFSNSRSEMNVSTLELGDSALYLCASRAGEITDTQYFGPGTRLTVL.

The chain is built from TRBV9 and TRBJ2-2; D unresolved. Germline values: CDR1 SGDLS, CDR2 YYNGEE. CDR3 length equals 16 residues. The V and J ends lost 3 bases and 3 bases respectively, with 15 bases between them. This chain's CDR3 is CASSARIGRDTGELFF. In DNA, the CDR3 is TGTGCCAGCAGCGCCCGTATCGGGCGCGACACCGGGGAGCTGTTTTTT.

Ten or more counts support this clonotype. This chain connects TRBV3-1 to TRBJ2-1; 9 bases fit TRBD1. The CDR3 totals 15 residues. Germline V lookup: CDR1 LGHDT, CDR2 YNNKEL (reference sequence). Trimming removed 6 bases from V and 1 base from J; junction bases left unmatched: 4. This CDR3 reads CASRQGAISYNEQFF. Written as DNA, the CDR3 is TGTGCCAGCAGACAGGGGGCGATTTCCTACAATGAGCAGTTCTTC.

The rearrangement joins TRBV6-5 to TRBJ2-7; TRBD1 matches 8 bases. CDR1 is MNHEY, CDR2 SVGAGI, per germline. The V segment lost 0 bases and the J segment 6 bases; nucleotides outside the gene matches: 10. The CDR3 runs to 16 residues. In nucleotides, the CDR3 is TGTGCCAGCAGTTACTCTCGAGACAGGGGTGGACTCGAGCAGTACTTC. It codes for CASSYSRDRGGLEQYF.

The chain recombines TRBV30 with TRBJ1-1, with 8 bases identical to TRBD1. This CDR3 comprises 11 residues. Germline V gene sequence: CDR1 GTSNPN, CDR2 SVGIG (reference sequence). With 3 bases clipped from V and 10 bases from J, the junction kept 4 bases outside the gene matches. The CDR3 region is CAWSRGRGAFF. As DNA, the CDR3 is TGTGCCTGGAGCAGGGGGCGCGGAGCTTTCTTT.